Listed below are T cell receptor beta chains from one sample, sequenced in a study of shared clonotypes between healthy human individuals. Using immunoSEQ multiplex PCR, the repertoire was profiled, and TCRdb retains in-frame clones only, with some absent. The data show 1,500,000 or so clones, roughly 95% seen once. The sequenced sample was naive CD4+ T cells sorted from blood. The receptors stem from a young man in good health. CDR3s include the opening cysteine and the closing phenylalanine or tryptophan. Fields, in order: D gene, V gene, J gene, CDR3 DNA, CDR3 protein. A D gene is named only where the DNA matches it firmly.

d_call: -; v_call: TRBV28; j_call: TRBJ2-6; cdr3_nt: TGTGCCAGCAGAACACAGAACTCTGGGGCCAACGTCCTGACTTTC; cdr3_aa: CASRTQNSGANVLTF
d_call: -; v_call: TRBV19; j_call: TRBJ2-6; cdr3_nt: TGTGCCAGTGGGTACTCTGGGGCCAACGTCCTGACTTTC; cdr3_aa: CASGYSGANVLTF
d_call: -; v_call: TRBV6-1; j_call: TRBJ1-5; cdr3_nt: TGTGCCAGCAGTGAGGCAGGGCCGGAACAGCCCCAGCATTTT; cdr3_aa: CASSEAGPEQPQHF
d_call: TRBD2; v_call: TRBV28; j_call: TRBJ2-1; cdr3_nt: TGTGCCAGCAGTTTACTGGCGGGAGGAGGGAATGAGCAGTTCTTC; cdr3_aa: CASSLLAGGGNEQFF
d_call: -; v_call: TRBV18; j_call: TRBJ1-4; cdr3_nt: TGTGCCAGCTCACAGGGGTCTAATGAAAAACTGTTTTTT; cdr3_aa: CASSQGSNEKLFF
d_call: TRBD2; v_call: TRBV27; j_call: TRBJ2-7; cdr3_nt: TGTGCCAGCAGTTTACGCGGGAGGGAATTCATCGCAGGGTACGAGCAGTACTTC; cdr3_aa: CASSLRGREFIAGYEQYF
d_call: TRBD1; v_call: TRBV28; j_call: TRBJ2-2; cdr3_nt: TGTGCCAGCAGTCCGGGACAGAAACCCACCGGGGAGCTGTTTTTT; cdr3_aa: CASSPGQKPTGELFF
d_call: TRBD1; v_call: TRBV28; j_call: TRBJ2-7; cdr3_nt: TGTGCCAGCAGTTTTGAGGGGGCCACCTACTCCTACGAGCAGTACTTC; cdr3_aa: CASSFEGATYSYEQYF
d_call: -; v_call: TRBV7-9; j_call: TRBJ2-1; cdr3_nt: TGTGCCAGCAGCCTAGTAGCGAGCGGTGAGCAGTTCTTC; cdr3_aa: CASSLVASGEQFF
d_call: TRBD1; v_call: TRBV15; j_call: TRBJ2-3; cdr3_nt: TGTGCCACCAGCAGAGGACAGGGGGGATATACGCAGTATTTT; cdr3_aa: CATSRGQGGYTQYF
d_call: -; v_call: TRBV5-4; j_call: TRBJ2-7; cdr3_nt: TGTGCCAGCAGCTCAACGAGTAGGGCCTACGAGCAGTACTTC; cdr3_aa: CASSSTSRAYEQYF
d_call: -; v_call: TRBV20-1; j_call: TRBJ2-1; cdr3_nt: TGCAGTGGAAGCGGAGGCGGCATTCGGTTCTTC; cdr3_aa: CSGSGGGIRFF
d_call: -; v_call: TRBV18; j_call: TRBJ1-3; cdr3_nt: TGTGCCAGCTCACAGGAAGGGGCGAACTCTGGAAACACCATATATTTT; cdr3_aa: CASSQEGANSGNTIYF
d_call: TRBD1; v_call: TRBV7-9; j_call: TRBJ2-5; cdr3_nt: TGTGCCAGCAGCATACCCGGGACAGGACAAGAGACCCAGTACTTC; cdr3_aa: CASSIPGTGQETQYF
d_call: TRBD2; v_call: TRBV14; j_call: TRBJ2-3; cdr3_nt: TGTGCCAGCAGTTTAACTAGCGGGACTTACACAGATACGCAGTATTTT; cdr3_aa: CASSLTSGTYTDTQYF
d_call: -; v_call: TRBV20-1; j_call: TRBJ1-1; cdr3_nt: TGCAGTGCTTACAGGGCCACTGAAGCTTTCTTT; cdr3_aa: CSAYRATEAFF
d_call: -; v_call: TRBV27; j_call: TRBJ2-3; cdr3_nt: TGTGCCAGCAGTCTGGGGTTCAGTGAAACAGATACGCAGTATTTT; cdr3_aa: CASSLGFSETDTQYF
d_call: -; v_call: TRBV7-9; j_call: TRBJ1-3; cdr3_nt: TGTGCCAGCAGCCCCGTGCCAGACTCTGGAAACACCATATATTTT; cdr3_aa: CASSPVPDSGNTIYF